The 9 T cell receptor beta chains below all came from one sample that was sequenced in a study of T cells in Graves' hyperthyroidism and ophthalmopathy. Amplification targeted TCR beta CDR3 regions from RNA transcripts. Researchers ran a first-round RT-PCR on the TCR CDR3 using the HTBI primer set. TCRdb recomputed calls from the multiplex PCR reads with MiXCR, one row per CDR3 protein. The sample carries around 520,000 distinct CDR3 sequences, roughly a quarter recorded once. The sample was blood. The receptors derive from a woman aged 30 to 39 with Graves' ophthalmopathy.

The J gene is TRBJ2-5, the V gene TRBV19; D remains ambiguous. The V end lost 5 bases, the J end lost 0 bases, and 16 bases lay between the germline ends. Germline V gives CDR1 LNHDA, CDR2 SQIVND (reference sequence). The CDR3 is 16 residues long. CDR3: CASSFSSFIDQETQYF. DNA for the CDR3: TGTGCCAGTAGTTTTTCCTCCTTCATAGACCAAGAGACCCAGTACTTC.

This clonotype was picked up many times. The V and J genes are TRBV29-1 and TRBJ1-1; D gene unclear. This CDR3 region has 13 residues. Germline CDR1 reads SQVTM; CDR2 reads ANQGSEA. V was cut by 1 base and J by 1 base, with 7 bases left in between. This CDR3 reads CSVEGQENTEAFF. CDR3 DNA: TGCAGCGTTGAAGGGCAGGAGAACACTGAAGCTTTCTTT.

Of note for this clonotype: A much larger clone sits a single nucleotide away, making a read error possible. The missing conserved phenylalanine or tryptophan at the end of this CDR3 makes a read error likely. The rearrangement links TRBV6-5 to TRBJ2-6; TRBD1 agrees at 7 bases. The CDR3 spans 16 residues. CDR1 and CDR2 (germline): MNHEY, SVGAGI. V was clipped by 2 bases and J by 2 bases; unmatched bases: 3. CDR3 loop: CASSYTGETGANVLTV. The DNA for the CDR3 is TGTGCCAGCAGTTACACAGGGGAGACTGGGGCCAACGTCCTGACTGTC.

This clonotype has just a few counts. The V gene is TRBV30, the J gene TRBJ1-1, with TRBD1 identical over 11 bases. V was pared by 2 bases and J by 5 bases, with 4 bases of the junction left unmatched. Germline lookup yields CDR1 GTSNPN and CDR2 SVGIG (reference sequence). The CDR3 length is 14 residues. CDR3 region: CAWSMGQGVTEAFF. The CDR3 coding sequence is TGTGCCTGGAGTATGGGACAGGGGGTGACTGAAGCTTTCTTT. Looking up the rest from reference TRBV30 and TRBJ1-1 gives the full variable domain: SQTIHQWPATLVQPVGSPLSLECTVEGTSNPNLYWYRQAAGRGLQLLFYSVGIGQISSEVPQNLSASRPQDRQFILSSKKLLLSDSGFYLCAWSMGQGVTEAFFGQGTRLTVV.

This clonotype was seen at least ten times. The chain has TRBV12-3 or TRBV12-4 and TRBJ1-1; D might be TRBD1 (5 bases). The ends were cut back, 5 bases at V and 7 bases at J, with 17 bases in the middle. The CDR3 has 14 amino acids. Here the CDR3 DNA reads TGTGCCAGCAGTCCCCGGGGCAGGGTTGGTGAAGCTTTCTTT. Its protein is CASSPRGRVGEAFF.

This clonotype has a count of ten or more. The chain combines TRBV12-3 or TRBV12-4 with TRBJ1-2, with D tentatively TRBD1 (6 bases). Trimming stripped 4 bases from V and 2 bases from J, with 11 bases between. The CDR3 sequence is 14 residues long. CDR3 sequence reads: CASSSGHWNYGYTF. In DNA form, the CDR3 reads TGTGCCAGCAGTTCGGGACACTGGAACTATGGCTACACCTTC.

This clonotype was seen repeatedly, ten times or more. CDR3 protein: CASSLGRPLGYTF. The DNA of the CDR3 is TGTGCCAGCAGCTTAGGGAGGCCCTTGGGCTACACCTTC. J is TRBJ1-2 and V is TRBV13; no definite D call. Germline CDR1 PRHDT, CDR2 FYEKMQ (reference sequence). V gave up 0 bases and J gave up 8 bases, with 10 bases separating them. The CDR3 is 13 amino acids.

This clonotype has at least ten counts. The rearrangement links TRBV10-3 to TRBJ1-2, with unresolved D. Germline V gives CDR1 ENHRY, CDR2 SYGVKD. This CDR3 region has 14 residues. The ends were cut back, 0 bases at V and 6 bases at J, with 11 bases in the middle. In nucleotides, the CDR3 is TGTGCCATCAGTGAGTCCTTAGCCAGCGATGGCTACACCTTC. Protein product: CAISESLASDGYTF.

The V and J genes are TRBV9 and TRBJ1-3; D remains unclear. CDR3 length equals 14 residues. Germline lookup yields CDR1 SGDLS and CDR2 YYNGEE. V lost 0 bases and J lost 1, with 5 bases in between. The CDR3 region is CASSVVGSGNTIYF. The CDR3 DNA reads TGTGCCAGCAGCGTAGTGGGGTCTGGAAACACCATATATTTT.